These 16 T cell receptor beta chains originate from one sample sequenced in a study of blood T cell repertoires in COVID-19. TCRdb keeps only in-frame clones here, not all; method: immunoSEQ multiplex PCR. Among roughly 170,000 clones, about 78% were seen once, and the ten largest hold about 18%. Sequenced: PBMCs or T cells enriched from blood (not recorded which). The receptors were gathered from a woman between 50 and 59 years old who had recovered from COVID-19.

The chain is built from TRBV5-4 and TRBJ2-7; 7 bases align to TRBD1. Losses at the gene ends were 5 bases for V and 6 bases for J; bases not matched to a gene: 14. Germline V CDR1 and CDR2: SGHNT, YYREEE (reference sequence). CDR3 length equals 15 residues. The CDR3: CASSQNRGNRGEQYF. The CDR3 bases are TGTGCCAGCAGTCAGAACAGGGGTAATCGTGGCGAGCAGTACTTC.

V is TRBV4-2 and J is TRBJ2-5; D perhaps matches TRBD1 (6 bases). Per germline, CDR1 LGHNA and CDR2 YNFKEQ. The CDR3 has 15 residues. Trimming stripped 0 bases from V and 2 bases from J, with 10 bases between. The CDR3: CASSQETGTQETQYF. As DNA, the CDR3 is TGTGCCAGCAGCCAAGAAACCGGGACACAAGAGACCCAGTACTTC.

V and J are TRBV7-9 and TRBJ1-1; TRBD1 is a possible D gene (5 bases). V lost 2 bases and J 6 bases, leaving 13 bases between the germline ends. This CDR3 has 14 residues. CDR1 is SEHNR and CDR2 is FQNEAQ in the germline V gene (reference sequence). CDR3 loop: CASSLSREFAEAFF. The CDR3 DNA reads as TGTGCCAGCAGCTTATCCAGGGAATTCGCTGAAGCTTTCTTT.

CDR3 sequence reads: CSASRASGDNEQFF. The CDR3 DNA is TGCAGTGCTAGTCGGGCTAGCGGAGACAATGAGCAGTTCTTC. V gene TRBV20-1 combines with J gene TRBJ2-1, with 7 bases that match TRBD2. The CDR3 has 14 residues. CDR1 is DFQATT and CDR2 is SNEGSKA in the germline V gene (reference sequence). V gave up 3 bases and J gave up 5 bases; unmatched junction bases: 7.

The chain joins TRBV6-1 to TRBJ1-2, with 10 bases aligning to TRBD1. V dropped 1 base and J dropped 7; count of bases not matched to a gene: 6. Germline CDR1 reads MNHNS; CDR2 reads SASEGT. The CDR3 runs 15 residues. CDR3 nucleotides: TGTGCCAGCAGTGAAGAGCTGACAGGGGGCCTTGGCTACACCTTC. Protein product: CASSEELTGGLGYTF.

V is TRBV29-1 and J is TRBJ1-1, with a tentative D call TRBD1 (5 bases). The germline V gene encodes CDR1 SQVTM and CDR2 ANQGSEA. CDR3 length equals 13 residues. Trimming pared 7 bases from V and 4 bases from J, leaving 16 bases between. CDR3 in DNA: TGCAGCGCCCCCGGGCGACAGAGCACTGAAGCTTTCTTT. This gives the protein CSAPGRQSTEAFF.

This clone appeared a few times. V usage is TRBV28 and J usage is TRBJ2-3, with D uncertain. CDR1 and CDR2 from the germline V gene are MDHEN and SYDVKM. CDR3 size: 12 residues. Trimming pared 6 bases from V and 5 bases from J, leaving 9 bases between. For the CDR3, the DNA is TGTGCCAGCAGCCTGGCAATAGATACGCAGTATTTT. Amino acids: CASSLAIDTQYF. The variable domain in full, with the rest retrieved from reference TRBV28 and TRBJ2-3, is DVKVTQSSRYLVKRTGEKVFLECVQDMDHENMFWYRQDPGLGLRLIYFSYDVKMKEKGDIPEGYSVSREKKERFSLILESASTNQTSMYLCASSLAIDTQYFGPGTRLTVL.

The chain carries TRBV10-3 and TRBJ1-3; D is perhaps TRBD1 (5 bases). Germline V CDR1 and CDR2: ENHRY, SYGVKD. This CDR3 is built from 14 residues. V was pared by 10 bases and J by 4 bases, with 17 bases between. The DNA for the CDR3 is TGTGCCACGTCCGAGACAGTCTCGGGAAACACCATATATTTT. It translates to CATSETVSGNTIYF.

The chain employs TRBV18 and TRBJ2-2; 8 bases are shared with TRBD1. The CDR3 sequence is 15 residues long. Losses at the gene ends were 5 bases for V and 4 bases for J; bases not matched to a gene: 6. Germline CDR1 is KGHSH and CDR2 is LQKENI. The CDR3 sequence is CASSTGTGSTGELFF. In DNA form, the CDR3 reads TGTGCCAGCTCAACCGGGACAGGTTCCACCGGGGAGCTGTTTTTT.

The chain uses TRBV29-1 and TRBJ2-7; 9 bases line up with TRBD1. Unmatched junction bases numbered 10, after V lost 6 bases and J lost 7 bases. The CDR3 spans 13 residues. CDR1 and CDR2 (germline): SQVTM, ANQGSEA. Here the CDR3 DNA reads TGCAGCGTAGCCTGGACAGGGGCGCGGGAGCAGTACTTC. Translation: CSVAWTGAREQYF.

This clone was observed many times. The chain joins TRBV4-2 to TRBJ1-5, with D hard to call. Per the germline V gene, CDR1 is LGHNA and CDR2 is YNFKEQ. V lost 0 bases and J lost 0, with 6 bases in between. The CDR3 has 15 residues. CDR3 DNA: TGTGCCAGCAGCCAAGATTACGGTAGCAATCAGCCCCAGCATTTT. This translates into CASSQDYGSNQPQHF.

The gene calls are TRBV24-1 and TRBJ2-3; D unclear. CDR3 length: 13 residues. Germline CDR1 KGHDR, CDR2 SFDVKD. Trimming pared 5 bases from V and 6 bases from J, leaving 11 bases between. The CDR3 DNA reads TGTGCCACCAGTGGCCAGGTGTGGGATACGCAGTATTTT. Translated: CATSGQVWDTQYF.

The chain is built from TRBV27 and TRBJ2-3; maybe TRBD2 (6 bases). V gave up 3 bases and J gave up 3 bases, with 16 bases separating them. This CDR3 contains 16 residues. CDR1 and CDR2 from the germline V gene are MNHEY and SMNVEV (reference sequence). CDR3 region: CASSFRPGTGTDTQYF. As DNA, the CDR3 is TGTGCCAGCAGTTTCAGGCCCGGGACTGGGACAGATACGCAGTATTTT.

This clone has only a few counts. The rearrangement links TRBV4-3 to TRBJ2-3; maybe TRBD2 (5 bases). Germline lookup yields CDR1 LGHNA and CDR2 YSLEER. The V end lost 5 bases, the J end lost 1 base, and 7 bases lay between the germline ends. CDR3 size: 13 residues. CDR3 amino acids: CASSTRGTDTQYF. CDR3 nucleotides: TGCGCCAGCAGCACTAGGGGCACAGATACGCAGTATTTT.

The gene calls are TRBV11-3 and TRBJ2-6; D unclear. The V gene's germline CDR1 is SGHNT and CDR2 YENEEA. The CDR3 consists of 14 residues. V was trimmed by 5 bases and J by 0 bases, leaving 5 bases between them. CDR3 sequence: CASSPGSGANVLTF. The CDR3 DNA reads TGTGCCAGCAGCCCGGGCTCTGGGGCCAACGTCCTGACTTTC.

This clone was counted ten times or more. CDR3 nucleotide sequence: TGTGCCAGCAGCGTCGGGGGGGAGGATACGCAGTATTTT. Amino acids: CASSVGGEDTQYF. The chain links TRBV6-4 to TRBJ2-3, with 8 bases identical to TRBD2. V lost 6 bases, J lost 6 bases, and 5 bases stayed unmatched. Germline V gene sequence: CDR1 MRHNA, CDR2 SNTAGT. The CDR3 loop spans 13 amino acids.